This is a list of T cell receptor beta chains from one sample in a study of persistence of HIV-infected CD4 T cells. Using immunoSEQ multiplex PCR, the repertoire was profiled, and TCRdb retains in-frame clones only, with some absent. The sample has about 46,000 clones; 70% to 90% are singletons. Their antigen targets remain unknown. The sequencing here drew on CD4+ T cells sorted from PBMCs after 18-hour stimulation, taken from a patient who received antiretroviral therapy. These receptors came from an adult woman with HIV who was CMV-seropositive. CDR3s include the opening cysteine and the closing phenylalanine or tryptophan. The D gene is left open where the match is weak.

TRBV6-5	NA	CATFGGTNEKLFF
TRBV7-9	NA	CASSLSSGHTQYF
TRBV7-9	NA	CASSLDRKTADTQYF
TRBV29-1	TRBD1	CSVEERQGGYGYTF
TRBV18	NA	CASATGGVGQPQHF
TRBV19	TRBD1	CASLDRGPPGVTLAKNIQYF
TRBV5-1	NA	CASSLASVGSSSGANVLTF
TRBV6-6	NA	CASSYVGVLETQYF
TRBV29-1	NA	CSVAEGPNDSPLHF
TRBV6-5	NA	CASSFRPGDYNEQFF
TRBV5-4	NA	CASSLDRETSGYTF
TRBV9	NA	CASSLQGDTQYF
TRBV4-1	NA	CASSQDRGGVGSPLHF
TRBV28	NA	CAVGATYNSSPLHF
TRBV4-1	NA	CASSHPLRGTEAFF
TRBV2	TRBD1	CASSVTGLNYGYTF
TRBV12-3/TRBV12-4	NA	CASSPLSEAFF
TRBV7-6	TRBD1	CASSLVGQGAAGELFF
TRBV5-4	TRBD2	CASSFSAGGPSDTQYF
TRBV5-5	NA	CASSLTGTNTEAFF
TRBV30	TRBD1	CAWSVLGQGNTGELFF
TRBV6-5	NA	CASAAGYLQSSEQYF
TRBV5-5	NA	CASSSRGDTEAFF
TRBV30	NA	CAWSRDGRGGNEKLFF